The T cell receptor (beta chain) under discussion was sequenced for a study of regulatory T cells in long-lasting Graves disease. Sequencing libraries for TCR beta were prepared with iRepertoire HTBI primers and Arm-PCR of CDR3 regions. TCRdb re-called the multiplex PCR reads with MiXCR, one entry per CDR3 protein. This table has 380,000 or so distinct CDR3 sequences, about 17% appearing once. This clonotype came up many times. Noted time point: newly diagnosed GD, antithyroid drugs for less than 3 months. Isolated PBMC RNA provided the starting material for the TCR library. These data were also filed under a second study, of T cells in Graves' hyperthyroidism and ophthalmopathy.

The TCR comes from a woman aged 18-30 years with Graves disease. The specimen was peripheral blood mononuclear cells (PBMCs), collected at new diagnosis, from a patient treated with antithyroid drugs.

CDR3 sequence: CASSHSLLVIGTDTQYF. As DNA, the CDR3 is TGTGCCAGCAGCCACTCCTTACTAGTCATCGGCACAGATACGCAGTATTTT. The chain has TRBV14 and TRBJ2-3, with D maybe TRBD2 (5 bases). Trimming took 3 bases from V and 1 from J, leaving 17 bases between them. CDR1 SGHDN and CDR2 FVKESK come from the germline V gene. The CDR3 consists of 17 residues.